What follows describes a single T cell receptor beta chain. In this sample, this clonotype turned up a few times. Its specific antigen is unknown. No clone much larger than this one lies a single base away; base qualities are absent. The data were obtained in a study of CD8 T cells in ankylosing spondylitis (dated by TCRdb to the late 2010s). About the study as a whole: The study profiled T cell receptor beta repertoires in healthy donors and ankylosing spondylitis patients to find disease-linked TCR variants. The whole study cohort included 85 to 120 healthy donors and around 25 ankylosing spondylitis patients. Peripheral blood was sampled, and synovial fluid was also collected from ankylosing spondylitis patients. General conclusions and limits of the study: A TCR beta motif made up of seven or eight highly homologous amino acid variants appeared to be characteristic of blood from ankylosing spondylitis patients. The disease-linked clones showed a CD8+ phenotype and occurred at relatively low frequencies in peripheral blood. According to the report, matched synovial fluid samples from ankylosing spondylitis patients were significantly enriched for the disease-linked clones. Some of the motif variants had been reported before in the synovial fluid and blood of reactive arthritis patients, a finding that suggests common disease-initiation mechanisms.

The junction shows trimming of 3 bases on V and 2 bases on J, plus 14 bases between the germline ends. Including the terminal cysteine and phenylalanine, the CDR3 comprises 15 residues. Only the CDR3 DNA is retained, 45 bases long and in frame from the first base. Sequencing relied on an Illumina HiSeq 2500. Quantitative 5'-RACE with molecular barcodes was used to prepare TCR beta libraries. Processing in the source paper ran as follows. To identify disease-linked TCR variants, a new computational method was used, one built on a probabilistic model of VDJ rearrangement. Starting from the raw public reads, TCRdb applied fastp trimming at Q25, assembled clones with MiXCR and retained in-frame beta chains. For every CDR3 protein sequence, its rows merge into one entry that carries the most common genes and DNA. What appears here as the V and J calls and clone size reflects TCRdb's work, not the paper's. The sample includes roughly 450,000 distinct CDR3 sequences, with about 25% observed a single time. The top ten constitute roughly 0.8% of the sample.

The sequence is built from TRBV12-3 or TRBV12-4 and TRBJ2-7, with the D gene uncertain. The receptor was isolated from a male donor with ankylosing spondylitis. The sample comprised blood, either unsorted or a sorted T cell fraction (not recorded which). The CDR3 is CASSLGTQRTYEQYF. In nucleotides, the sequence is TGTGCCAGCAGTTTGGGTACCCAGCGAACCTACGAGCAGTACTTC.